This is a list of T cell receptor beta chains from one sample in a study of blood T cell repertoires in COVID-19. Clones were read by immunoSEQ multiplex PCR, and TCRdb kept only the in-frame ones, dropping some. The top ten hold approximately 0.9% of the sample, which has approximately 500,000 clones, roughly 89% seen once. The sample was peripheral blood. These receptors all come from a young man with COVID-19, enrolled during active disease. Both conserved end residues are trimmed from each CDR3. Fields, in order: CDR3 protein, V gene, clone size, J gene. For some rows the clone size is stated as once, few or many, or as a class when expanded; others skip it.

cdr3_aa: ASSHLSEAQY; v_call: TRBV3-1/TRBV3-2; clone_size: NA; j_call: TRBJ2-3
cdr3_aa: ASSQGGDRGQPQH; v_call: TRBV4-2; clone_size: NA; j_call: TRBJ1-5
cdr3_aa: SVGAAGKETQY; v_call: TRBV29-1; clone_size: once; j_call: TRBJ2-5
cdr3_aa: ASSYGTGVYGYT; v_call: TRBV6-5; clone_size: once; j_call: TRBJ1-2
cdr3_aa: AISGKGTFYEQY; v_call: TRBV10-3; clone_size: NA; j_call: TRBJ2-7
cdr3_aa: ASSHKKRFSGNTIY; v_call: TRBV5-8; clone_size: NA; j_call: TRBJ1-3
cdr3_aa: ASSNQREQY; v_call: TRBV7-8; clone_size: NA; j_call: TRBJ2-7
cdr3_aa: ASSHADRAKNEKLF; v_call: TRBV4-1; clone_size: NA; j_call: TRBJ1-4
cdr3_aa: ASRVGTAGLYGYT; v_call: TRBV5-6; clone_size: once; j_call: TRBJ1-2
cdr3_aa: ASSGLRDDTIY; v_call: TRBV2; clone_size: NA; j_call: TRBJ1-3
cdr3_aa: ASRDLAGGGHYNEQF; v_call: TRBV5-4; clone_size: NA; j_call: TRBJ2-1
cdr3_aa: ASSRRTGGVEKLF; v_call: TRBV14; clone_size: NA; j_call: TRBJ1-4
cdr3_aa: ASRGGSPSYEQY; v_call: TRBV4-1; clone_size: few; j_call: TRBJ2-7
cdr3_aa: ASSFQTGGIDEQY; v_call: TRBV4-2; clone_size: NA; j_call: TRBJ2-7
cdr3_aa: ASSEGLAGFD; v_call: TRBV10-2; clone_size: once; j_call: TRBJ2-5
cdr3_aa: ASSLRRGGEQF; v_call: TRBV7-3; clone_size: NA; j_call: TRBJ2-1
cdr3_aa: ASSGTGGARETQY; v_call: TRBV6-6; clone_size: NA; j_call: TRBJ2-5
cdr3_aa: ASSSLSRGFQPQH; v_call: TRBV7-8; clone_size: NA; j_call: TRBJ1-5
cdr3_aa: ASNYAGVGEQY; v_call: TRBV5-6; clone_size: NA; j_call: TRBJ2-7
cdr3_aa: ASSLHSNRRNSPLH; v_call: TRBV28; clone_size: once; j_call: TRBJ1-6
cdr3_aa: ASSVDTSYEQY; v_call: TRBV2; clone_size: once; j_call: TRBJ2-7
cdr3_aa: ASSKGRLAGPEETQY; v_call: TRBV21-1; clone_size: NA; j_call: TRBJ2-5
cdr3_aa: ASSLSGLTSGEELY; v_call: TRBV7-9; clone_size: NA; j_call: TRBJ2-7
cdr3_aa: ASSLGNAGTGELF; v_call: TRBV5-1; clone_size: NA; j_call: TRBJ2-2
cdr3_aa: ASSLAPGSNQPQH; v_call: TRBV5-1; clone_size: NA; j_call: TRBJ1-5
cdr3_aa: ASSLVSPRRDRGKYEQY; v_call: TRBV7-6; clone_size: few; j_call: TRBJ2-7
cdr3_aa: ASSQLGTGNGYT; v_call: TRBV4-1; clone_size: NA; j_call: TRBJ1-2
cdr3_aa: ATSEPARSETQY; v_call: TRBV24-1; clone_size: NA; j_call: TRBJ2-3
cdr3_aa: ASSPTSGGADEQF; v_call: TRBV6-4; clone_size: NA; j_call: TRBJ2-1
cdr3_aa: ASSLAGLAGTGGELF; v_call: TRBV5-1; clone_size: once; j_call: TRBJ2-2
cdr3_aa: ASSSGTSLYNEQF; v_call: TRBV2; clone_size: NA; j_call: TRBJ2-1
cdr3_aa: ASSLEVGANYEQY; v_call: TRBV5-1; clone_size: NA; j_call: TRBJ2-7
cdr3_aa: ATSREGTGRGQETQY; v_call: TRBV15; clone_size: NA; j_call: TRBJ2-5
cdr3_aa: ASSLALDRGHYGYT; v_call: TRBV7-2; clone_size: NA; j_call: TRBJ1-2
cdr3_aa: ASSSNYGYT; v_call: TRBV18; clone_size: NA; j_call: TRBJ1-2
cdr3_aa: ASSPDRTRSPLH; v_call: TRBV7-9; clone_size: few; j_call: TRBJ1-6
cdr3_aa: ASRLEENTEAF; v_call: TRBV6-4; clone_size: few; j_call: TRBJ1-1
cdr3_aa: AISEGGAGELF; v_call: TRBV10-3; clone_size: NA; j_call: TRBJ2-2
cdr3_aa: ASSRSSGYEQY; v_call: TRBV6-5; clone_size: NA; j_call: TRBJ2-7
cdr3_aa: ASSTRAGDTQY; v_call: TRBV5-1; clone_size: NA; j_call: TRBJ2-3
cdr3_aa: ASSPDNSGNTIY; v_call: TRBV5-1; clone_size: NA; j_call: TRBJ1-3
cdr3_aa: ASGGTGRSRSPLH; v_call: TRBV6-5; clone_size: NA; j_call: TRBJ1-6
cdr3_aa: ASSQGLRSYNEQF; v_call: TRBV6-5; clone_size: NA; j_call: TRBJ2-1
cdr3_aa: ASRPRDRGLWGTEAF; v_call: TRBV25-1; clone_size: once; j_call: TRBJ1-1
cdr3_aa: ASSPQTEYGYT; v_call: TRBV18; clone_size: NA; j_call: TRBJ1-2
cdr3_aa: ASSPNRVRGEKLF; v_call: TRBV18; clone_size: NA; j_call: TRBJ1-4
cdr3_aa: ASSSPGRQQVVGYT; v_call: TRBV5-4; clone_size: NA; j_call: TRBJ1-2
cdr3_aa: ASSLVVLNTEAF; v_call: TRBV7-2; clone_size: NA; j_call: TRBJ1-1
cdr3_aa: ATTIFQPGDEQF; v_call: TRBV10-1; clone_size: NA; j_call: TRBJ2-1
cdr3_aa: ASSQALVAGPYNEQF; v_call: TRBV4-1; clone_size: few; j_call: TRBJ2-1
cdr3_aa: ASKVGLAGVLYEQF; v_call: TRBV7-3; clone_size: NA; j_call: TRBJ2-1
cdr3_aa: ASKTGMNTEAF; v_call: TRBV12-3/TRBV12-4; clone_size: NA; j_call: TRBJ1-1
cdr3_aa: ASSEVPRQSGYT; v_call: TRBV6-1; clone_size: NA; j_call: TRBJ1-2
cdr3_aa: ASSQAPGLPLYEQY; v_call: TRBV4-1; clone_size: NA; j_call: TRBJ2-7
cdr3_aa: ASSLGVAGWETQY; v_call: TRBV11-2; clone_size: once; j_call: TRBJ2-5
cdr3_aa: ASSGGRPVAGELF; v_call: TRBV2; clone_size: NA; j_call: TRBJ2-2
cdr3_aa: ASRLVQAGGPRAQY; v_call: TRBV12-2; clone_size: NA; j_call: TRBJ2-3
cdr3_aa: ASSQDLYETQY; v_call: TRBV14; clone_size: NA; j_call: TRBJ2-5
cdr3_aa: ATSRVVESEQY; v_call: TRBV15; clone_size: NA; j_call: TRBJ2-7
cdr3_aa: ASSLDRETQY; v_call: TRBV11-3; clone_size: few; j_call: TRBJ2-5